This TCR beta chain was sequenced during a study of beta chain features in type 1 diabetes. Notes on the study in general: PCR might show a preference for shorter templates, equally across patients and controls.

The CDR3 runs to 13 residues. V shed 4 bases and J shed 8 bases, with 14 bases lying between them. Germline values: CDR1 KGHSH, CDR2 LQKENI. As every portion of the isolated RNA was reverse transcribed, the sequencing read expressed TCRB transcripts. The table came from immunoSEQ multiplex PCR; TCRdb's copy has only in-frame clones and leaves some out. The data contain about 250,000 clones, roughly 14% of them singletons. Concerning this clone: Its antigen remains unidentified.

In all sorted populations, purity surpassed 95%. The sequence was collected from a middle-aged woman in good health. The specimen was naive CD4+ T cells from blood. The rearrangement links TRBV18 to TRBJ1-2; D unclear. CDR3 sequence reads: CASSRSGLEGYTF. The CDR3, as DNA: TGTGCCAGCTCACGCTCAGGATTAGAAGGCTACACCTTC.